The 8 T cell receptor beta chains given below trace back to one sample, sequenced in a study of regulatory T cells in long-lasting Graves disease. Construction of the TCR beta libraries employed iRepertoire HTBI primers in conjunction with Arm-PCR of CDR3 regions. TCRdb fed the multiplex PCR reads into MiXCR, producing one record per CDR3 protein. The sample yields 530,000 or so distinct CDR3 sequences, about 16% seen once. The sample's time point: newly diagnosed GD, antithyroid drugs for less than 3 months. The TCR library was made from RNA extracted from PBMCs. Separately, the same data were catalogued under a study of T cells in Graves' hyperthyroidism and ophthalmopathy.

The material sequenced was peripheral blood mononuclear cells (PBMCs), taken at new diagnosis, from a patient treated with antithyroid drugs. The receptor set was obtained from a young man with Graves disease.

This clonotype came up a few times. This sequence joins TRBV9 and TRBJ2-3; D is undetermined. The ends were cut back, 0 bases at V and 9 bases at J, with 8 bases in the middle. This CDR3 has 12 amino acids. The germline V gene has CDR1 SGDLS and CDR2 YYNGEE. Here the CDR3 DNA reads TGTGCCAGCAGCGTAGGATTTGAAACGCAGTATTTT. Translated, it gives CASSVGFETQYF.

This clonotype was found many times. The J gene is TRBJ2-7, the V gene TRBV2; D is undetermined. There are 12 residues in the CDR3. Looked up from germline, CDR1 is SNHLY and CDR2 is FYNNEI. Trimming removed 8 bases at V and 2 bases at J, with 10 bases between. As DNA, the CDR3 is TGTGCCAGCGGTACTGACACCTACGAGCAGTACTTC. Its protein product is CASGTDTYEQYF.

This clonotype showed up many times. This chain joins TRBV2 and TRBJ1-1; the D gene is possibly TRBD1 (5 bases). V shed 6 bases and J shed 1 base, with 9 bases lying between them. This CDR3 comprises 13 residues. The germline V gene encodes CDR1 SNHLY and CDR2 FYNNEI. The CDR3 DNA follows: TGTGCCAGCAGAGACGACAGGAACACTGAAGCTTTCTTT. Translated: CASRDDRNTEAFF.

The J gene is TRBJ2-1, the V gene TRBV6-2 or TRBV6-3, with a weak D call TRBD2 (6 bases). Trimming took off 5 bases at V and 7 bases at J, with 18 bases between the two ends. Per the germline V gene, CDR1 is MNHEY and CDR2 is SVGEGT. The CDR3 is made up of 15 amino acids. The CDR3 DNA is TGTGCCAGCAGTGCCTCAGGAGGGGTAGGGAATGAGCAGTTCTTC. Encoded protein: CASSASGGVGNEQFF.

The chain carries TRBV14 and TRBJ2-7, with 7 nucleotides matching TRBD2. The trim removed 0 bases at V and 6 bases at J, leaving 5 bases unmatched. CDR3 size: 14 residues. Germline lookup yields CDR1 SGHDN and CDR2 FVKESK. Here the CDR3 DNA reads TGTGCCAGCAGCCAAGAGAGACTAGCCTCCGAGCAGTACTTC. Translation gives CASSQERLASEQYF.

This clonotype was seen a few times. CDR3 DNA sequence: TGTGCCAGCAGCGTAGAAAAGAGGTCGAGCACAGATACGCAGTATTTT. This translates into CASSVEKRSSTDTQYF. The rearrangement joins TRBV9 to TRBJ2-3; D unresolved. The V and J ends lost 0 bases and 0 bases respectively, with 11 bases between them. The CDR3 runs to 16 residues. Germline loops: CDR1 SGDLS, CDR2 YYNGEE. The variable domain in full, completed from reference TRBV9 and TRBJ2-3, reads DSGVTQTPKHLITATGQRVTLRCSPRSGDLSVYWYQQSLDQGLQFLIQYYNGEERAKGNILERFSAQQFPDLHSELNLSSLELGDSALYFCASSVEKRSSTDTQYFGPGTRLTVL.

This clonotype was seen at least ten times. This chain uses TRBV27 with TRBJ2-7; D is unclear. Trimming removed 0 bases at V and 2 bases at J, with 14 bases between. The germline gives CDR1 MNHEY, CDR2 SMNVEV (reference sequence). The CDR3 covers 16 residues. The CDR3 DNA reads TGTGCCAGCAGTTTATCGACCGGTTCTATCACCTACGAGCAGTACTTC. Translated: CASSLSTGSITYEQYF.

A few counts support this clonotype. The J gene is TRBJ2-2, the V gene TRBV24-1, with TRBD1 identical over 9 bases. CDR1 KGHDR and CDR2 SFDVKD come from the germline V gene. The CDR3 loop spans 15 amino acids. The V segment lost 6 bases and the J segment 5 bases; nucleotides outside the gene matches: 6. CDR3 nucleotide sequence: TGTGCCACCAGTAATAGGACAGGGGAGACCGGGGAGCTGTTTTTT. Translating it yields CATSNRTGETGELFF.